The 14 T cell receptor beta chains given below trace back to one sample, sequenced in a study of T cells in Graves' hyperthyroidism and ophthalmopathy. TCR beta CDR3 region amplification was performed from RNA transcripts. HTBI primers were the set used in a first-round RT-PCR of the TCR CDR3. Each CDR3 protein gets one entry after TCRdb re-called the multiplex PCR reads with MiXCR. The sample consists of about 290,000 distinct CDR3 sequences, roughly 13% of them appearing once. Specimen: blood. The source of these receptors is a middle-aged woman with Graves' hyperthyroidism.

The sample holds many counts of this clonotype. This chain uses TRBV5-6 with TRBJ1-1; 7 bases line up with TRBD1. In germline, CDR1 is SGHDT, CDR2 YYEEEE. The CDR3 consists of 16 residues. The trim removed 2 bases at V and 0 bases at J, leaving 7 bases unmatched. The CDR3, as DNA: TGTGCCAGCAGCTTCTACAGGGGATACATGAACACTGAAGCTTTCTTT. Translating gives CASSFYRGYMNTEAFF.

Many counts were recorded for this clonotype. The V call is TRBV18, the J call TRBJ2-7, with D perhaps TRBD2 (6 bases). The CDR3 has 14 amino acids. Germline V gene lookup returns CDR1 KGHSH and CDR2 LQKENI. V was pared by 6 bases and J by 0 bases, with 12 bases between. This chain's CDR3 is CASSPGLFSYEQYF. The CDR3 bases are TGTGCCAGCTCCCCGGGACTTTTCTCCTACGAGCAGTACTTC.

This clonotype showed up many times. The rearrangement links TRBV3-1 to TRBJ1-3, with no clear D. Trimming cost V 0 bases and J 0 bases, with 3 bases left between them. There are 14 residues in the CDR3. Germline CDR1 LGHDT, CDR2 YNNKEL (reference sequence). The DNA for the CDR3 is TGTGCCAGCAGCCAAGAGGACTCTGGAAACACCATATATTTT. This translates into CASSQEDSGNTIYF.

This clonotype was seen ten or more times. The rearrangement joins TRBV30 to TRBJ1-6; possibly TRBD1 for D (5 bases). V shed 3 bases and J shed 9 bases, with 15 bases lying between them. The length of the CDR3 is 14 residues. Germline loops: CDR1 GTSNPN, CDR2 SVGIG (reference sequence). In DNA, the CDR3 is TGTGCCTGGAGCGTAAAGGGGATGGGTTCACCCCTCCACTTT. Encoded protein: CAWSVKGMGSPLHF.

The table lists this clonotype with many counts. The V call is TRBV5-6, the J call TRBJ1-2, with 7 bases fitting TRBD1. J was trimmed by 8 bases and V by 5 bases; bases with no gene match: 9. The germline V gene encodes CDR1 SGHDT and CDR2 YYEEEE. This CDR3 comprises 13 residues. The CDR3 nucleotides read TGTGCCAGCAGGCCTGTCCAGGGGGGAGGCTACACCTTC. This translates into CASRPVQGGGYTF. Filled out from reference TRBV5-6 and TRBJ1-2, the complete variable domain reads DAGVTQSPTHLIKTRGQQVTLRCSPKSGHDTVSWYQQALGQGPQFIFQYYEEEERQRGNFPDRFSGHQFPNYSSELNVNALLLGDSALYLCASRPVQGGGYTFGSGTRLTVV.

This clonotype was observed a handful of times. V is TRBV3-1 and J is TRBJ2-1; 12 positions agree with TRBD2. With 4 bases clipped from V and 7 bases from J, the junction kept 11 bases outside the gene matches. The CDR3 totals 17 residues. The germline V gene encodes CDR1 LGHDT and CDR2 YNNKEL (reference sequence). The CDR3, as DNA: TGTGCCAGCAGCCTAAGGTTGACTAGCGGGAGACAAAATGAGCAGTTCTTC. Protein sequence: CASSLRLTSGRQNEQFF.

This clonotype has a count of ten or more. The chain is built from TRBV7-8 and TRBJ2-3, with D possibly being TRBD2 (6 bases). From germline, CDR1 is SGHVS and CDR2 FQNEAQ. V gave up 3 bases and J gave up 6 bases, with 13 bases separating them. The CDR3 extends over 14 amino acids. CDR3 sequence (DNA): TGTGCCAGCAGCTTGCGGGGATGGGAGGATACGCAGTATTTT. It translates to CASSLRGWEDTQYF.

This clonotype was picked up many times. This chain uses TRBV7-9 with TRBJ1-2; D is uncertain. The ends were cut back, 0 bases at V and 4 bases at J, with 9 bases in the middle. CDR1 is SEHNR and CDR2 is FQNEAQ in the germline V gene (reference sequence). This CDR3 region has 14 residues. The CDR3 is CASSLAMGGYGYTF. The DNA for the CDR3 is TGTGCCAGCAGCTTAGCGATGGGCGGCTATGGCTACACCTTC.

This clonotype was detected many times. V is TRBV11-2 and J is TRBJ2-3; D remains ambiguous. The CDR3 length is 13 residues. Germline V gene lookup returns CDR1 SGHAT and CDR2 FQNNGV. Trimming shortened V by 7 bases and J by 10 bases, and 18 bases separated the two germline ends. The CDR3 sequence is CASTPVPQEAQYF. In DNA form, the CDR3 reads TGTGCCAGCACCCCCGTCCCCCAAGAGGCGCAGTATTTT.

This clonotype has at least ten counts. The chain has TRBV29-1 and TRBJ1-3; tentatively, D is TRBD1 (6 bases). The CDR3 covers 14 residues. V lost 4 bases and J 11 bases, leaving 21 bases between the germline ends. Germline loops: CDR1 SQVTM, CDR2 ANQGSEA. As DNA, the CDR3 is TGCAGCGTTGTGGTTCGACAGGACACGAACGCCATATATTTT. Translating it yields CSVVVRQDTNAIYF.

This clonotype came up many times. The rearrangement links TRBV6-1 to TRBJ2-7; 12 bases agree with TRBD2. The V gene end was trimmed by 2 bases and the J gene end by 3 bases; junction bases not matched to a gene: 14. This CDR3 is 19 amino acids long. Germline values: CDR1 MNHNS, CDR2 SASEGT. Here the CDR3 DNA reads TGTGCCAGCAGTGAACGAAGGGGGCTACTAGCGGGAGGATTCTACGAGCAGTACTTC. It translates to CASSERRGLLAGGFYEQYF.

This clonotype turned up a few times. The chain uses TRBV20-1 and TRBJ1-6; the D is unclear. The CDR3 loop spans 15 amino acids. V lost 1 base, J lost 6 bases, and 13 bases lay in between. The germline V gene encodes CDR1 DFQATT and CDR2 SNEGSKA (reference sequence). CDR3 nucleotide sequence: TGCAGTGCTAGAGTATCCGAGGAAAGTAATTCACCCCTCCACTTT. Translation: CSARVSEESNSPLHF.

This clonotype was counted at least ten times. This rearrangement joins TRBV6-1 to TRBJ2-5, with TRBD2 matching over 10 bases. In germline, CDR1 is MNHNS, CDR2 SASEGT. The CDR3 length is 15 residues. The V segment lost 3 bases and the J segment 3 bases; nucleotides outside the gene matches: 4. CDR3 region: CASSESGLAEETQYF. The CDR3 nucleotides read TGTGCCAGCAGTGAGTCCGGACTAGCGGAAGAGACCCAGTACTTC.

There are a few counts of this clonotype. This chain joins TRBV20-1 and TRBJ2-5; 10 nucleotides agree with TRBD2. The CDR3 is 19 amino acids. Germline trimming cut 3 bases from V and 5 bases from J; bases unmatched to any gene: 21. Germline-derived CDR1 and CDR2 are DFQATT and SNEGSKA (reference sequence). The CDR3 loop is CSARSQGWEREGLRETQYF. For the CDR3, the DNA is TGCAGTGCTAGGTCCCAGGGGTGGGAGCGGGAGGGCCTGAGGGAGACCCAGTACTTC.